This T cell receptor (beta chain) stems from a study of shared clonotypes between healthy human individuals. Study as a whole: Per-donor plates numbered three CD4 naive, three CD4 memory, two CD8 naive and one CD8 memory. Study results and caveats: The represented genetic and exposure-history diversity was limited by the small number of donors. Incompleteness in sorted-subset sequencing, despite large depth, was shown by rarefaction.

Germline V gene sequence: CDR1 MNHEY, CDR2 SMNVEV (reference sequence). The CDR3 totals 14 residues. V lost 9 bases and J lost 5, with 19 bases in between. A word on this clone: What it binds is not known.

CD45RO-negative CD8 cells positively selected for CCR7 made up the naive population, which excluded terminally differentiated effector memory CD45RA+ cells. Every subset had its genomic DNA shared out evenly among several immunoSEQ plates. Sequencing used immunoSEQ multiplex PCR; TCRdb keeps in-frame clones, though not all of them. The sample includes around 640,000 clones, approximately 96% of them seen just once. The receptor was derived from a woman between 25 and 40 years old in good health. What was sequenced was naive CD8+ T cells sorted from blood. The chain uses TRBV27 and TRBJ1-1, with D tentatively TRBD1 (6 bases). The CDR3 DNA reads TGTGCCAGTCCAGGGGAGGGCCGGTGGACTGAAGCTTTCTTT. Its translation: CASPGEGRWTEAFF.